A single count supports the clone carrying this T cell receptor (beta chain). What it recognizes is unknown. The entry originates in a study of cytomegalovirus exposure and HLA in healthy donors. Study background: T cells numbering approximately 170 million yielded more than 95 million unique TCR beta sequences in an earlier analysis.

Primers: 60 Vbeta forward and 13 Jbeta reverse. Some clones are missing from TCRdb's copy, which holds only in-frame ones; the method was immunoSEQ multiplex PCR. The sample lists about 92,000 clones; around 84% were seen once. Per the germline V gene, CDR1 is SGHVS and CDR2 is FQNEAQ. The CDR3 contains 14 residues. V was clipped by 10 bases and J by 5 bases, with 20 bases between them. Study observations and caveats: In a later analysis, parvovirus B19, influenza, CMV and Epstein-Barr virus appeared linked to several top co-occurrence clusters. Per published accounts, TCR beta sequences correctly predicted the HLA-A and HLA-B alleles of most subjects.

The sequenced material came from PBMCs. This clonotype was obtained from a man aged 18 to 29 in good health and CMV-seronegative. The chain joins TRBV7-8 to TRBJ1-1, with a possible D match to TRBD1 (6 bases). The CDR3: CAISDSSLFTEAFF. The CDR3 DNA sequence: TGTGCCATTTCGGACAGCAGCCTTTTTACTGAAGCTTTCTTT.